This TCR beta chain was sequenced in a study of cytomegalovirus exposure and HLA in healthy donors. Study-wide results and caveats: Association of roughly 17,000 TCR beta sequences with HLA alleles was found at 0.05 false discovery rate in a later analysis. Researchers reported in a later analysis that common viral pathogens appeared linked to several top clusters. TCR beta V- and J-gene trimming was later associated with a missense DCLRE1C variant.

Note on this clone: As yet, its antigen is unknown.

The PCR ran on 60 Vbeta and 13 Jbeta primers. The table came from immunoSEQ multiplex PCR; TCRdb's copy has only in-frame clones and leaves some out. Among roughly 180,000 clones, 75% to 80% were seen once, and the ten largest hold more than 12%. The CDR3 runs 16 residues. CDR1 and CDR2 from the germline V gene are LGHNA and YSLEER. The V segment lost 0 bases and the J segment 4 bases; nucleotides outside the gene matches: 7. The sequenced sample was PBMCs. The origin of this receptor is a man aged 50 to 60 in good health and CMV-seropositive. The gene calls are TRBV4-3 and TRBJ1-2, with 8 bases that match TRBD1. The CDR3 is CASSQEETGVFYGYTF. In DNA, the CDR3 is TGCGCCAGCAGCCAAGAAGAGACAGGGGTTTTCTATGGCTACACCTTC.